This TCR beta chain was documented in a study of blood T cell repertoires in COVID-19. Study context: Sites in the United States, Italy and Spain provided acute and convalescent COVID-19 samples.

Losses at the gene ends were 4 bases for V and 3 bases for J; bases not matched to a gene: 7. Germline V gene data show CDR1 as MRHNA and CDR2 as SNTAGT. The CDR3 is 15 amino acids. Original processing notes: Using reference gene primer amplification, nucleated cell counts were estimated. The method was immunoSEQ multiplex PCR; TCRdb's version includes in-frame clones alone and lacks a portion of them. From that table come the V and J calls and clone size; the DNA was used to work out D and trimming. The table shows 150,000 or so clones, with 84% occurring only once. Sequencing was carried out using peripheral blood. This receptor was identified in a human donor in a cohort sampled during active COVID-19. This sequence joins TRBV6-4 and TRBJ2-7; 9 bases are a match to TRBD2. Written as DNA, the CDR3 is TGTGCCAGCAGTGGGGGCGGGGGGGCCCACTACGAGCAGTACTTC. Translation gives CASSGGGGAHYEQYF.